One T cell receptor beta chain is described in this entry. CDR3 size: 14 residues. Trimming removed 4 bases at V and 8 bases at J, with 18 bases between. Germline V gene data show CDR1 as SGHRS and CDR2 as YFSETQ. Assay: immunoSEQ multiplex PCR; the TCRdb copy retains only in-frame clones and omits some. The repertoire holds 450,000 to 650,000 clones, with around 82% as singletons. The data originate from a study of shared T cell receptors in the human thymus. Separately, the same data were catalogued under a study of human thymus T cells. As that study records: Thymic and blood repertoires showed apparently biased V and J gene usage. Thymic repertoires overlap heavily among unrelated individuals, related research has reported.

This clonotype originated in a boy younger than two with a congenital heart defect. Sequenced sample: thymocytes. The V and J genes are TRBV5-1 and TRBJ1-2; a weak D match, TRBD1 (5 bases). The CDR3 sequence is CASSTGGGRGGYTF. In nucleotides, the CDR3 is TGCGCCAGCAGCACGGGCGGGGGAAGGGGCGGCTACACCTTC.